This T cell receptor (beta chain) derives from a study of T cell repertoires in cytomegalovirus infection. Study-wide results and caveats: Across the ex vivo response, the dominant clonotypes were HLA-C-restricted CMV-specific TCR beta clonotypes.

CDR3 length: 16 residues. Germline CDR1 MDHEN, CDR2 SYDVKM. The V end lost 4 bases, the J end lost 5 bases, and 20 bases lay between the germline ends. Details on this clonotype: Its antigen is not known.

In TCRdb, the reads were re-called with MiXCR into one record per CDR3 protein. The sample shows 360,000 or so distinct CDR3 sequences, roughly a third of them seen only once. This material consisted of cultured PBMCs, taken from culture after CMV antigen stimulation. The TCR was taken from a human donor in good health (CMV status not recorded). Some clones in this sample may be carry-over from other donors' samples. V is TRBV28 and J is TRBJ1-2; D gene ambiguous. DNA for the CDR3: TGTGCCAGCAGTTCTCATGACGGGCCAGGAACTTATGGCTACACCTTC. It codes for CASSSHDGPGTYGYTF.